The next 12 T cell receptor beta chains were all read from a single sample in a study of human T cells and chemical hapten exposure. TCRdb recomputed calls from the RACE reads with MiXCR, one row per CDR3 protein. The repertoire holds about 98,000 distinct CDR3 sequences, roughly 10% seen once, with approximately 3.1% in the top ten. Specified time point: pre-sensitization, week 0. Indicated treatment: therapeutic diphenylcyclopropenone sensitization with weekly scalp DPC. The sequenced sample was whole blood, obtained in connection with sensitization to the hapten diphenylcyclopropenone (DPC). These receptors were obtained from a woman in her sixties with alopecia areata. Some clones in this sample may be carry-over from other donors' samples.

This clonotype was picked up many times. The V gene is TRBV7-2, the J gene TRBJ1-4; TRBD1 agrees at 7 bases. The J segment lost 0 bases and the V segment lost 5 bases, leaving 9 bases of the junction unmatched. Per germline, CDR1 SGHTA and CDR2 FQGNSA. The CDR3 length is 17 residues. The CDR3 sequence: CASSLRQGGATNEKLFF. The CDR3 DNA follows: TGTGCCAGCAGCCTTCGACAGGGCGGGGCAACTAATGAAAAACTGTTTTTT.

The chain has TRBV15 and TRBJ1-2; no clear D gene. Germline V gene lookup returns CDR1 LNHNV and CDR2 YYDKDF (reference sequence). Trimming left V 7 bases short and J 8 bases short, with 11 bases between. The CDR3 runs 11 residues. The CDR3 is CATTNQQGYTF. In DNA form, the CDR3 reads TGTGCCACCACAAACCAGCAGGGCTACACCTTC.

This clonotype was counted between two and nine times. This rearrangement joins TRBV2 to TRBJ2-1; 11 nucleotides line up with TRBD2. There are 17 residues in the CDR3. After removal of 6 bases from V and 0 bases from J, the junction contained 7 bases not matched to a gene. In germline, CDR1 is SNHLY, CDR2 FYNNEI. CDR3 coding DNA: TGTGCCAGCAGAGGGGGACTAGCGGACCGCTCCTACAATGAGCAGTTCTTC. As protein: CASRGGLADRSYNEQFF.

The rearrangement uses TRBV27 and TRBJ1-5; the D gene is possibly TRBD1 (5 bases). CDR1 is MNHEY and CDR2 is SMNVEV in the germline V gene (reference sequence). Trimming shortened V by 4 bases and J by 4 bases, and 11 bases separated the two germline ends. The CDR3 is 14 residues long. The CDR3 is CASSSTGPNQPQHF. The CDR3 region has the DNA TGTGCCAGCAGTTCCACAGGACCAAATCAGCCCCAGCATTTT.

CDR3 sequence reads: CASSPIPLRGMNTEAFF. In nucleotides, the CDR3 is TGTGCCAGCAGCCCAATTCCCCTCAGGGGGATGAACACTGAAGCTTTCTTT. V and J are TRBV7-2 and TRBJ1-1; 7 bases fit TRBD1. Unmatched junction bases numbered 12, after V lost 5 bases and J lost 0 bases. Germline loops: CDR1 SGHTA, CDR2 FQGNSA. This CDR3 is 17 amino acids long. The entire variable domain, with the rest obtained from reference TRBV7-2 and TRBJ1-1, is as follows: GAGVSQSPSNKVTEKGKDVELRCDPISGHTALYWYRQSLGQGLEFLIYFQGNSAPDKSGLPSDRFSAERTGGSVSTLTIQRTQQEDSAVYLCASSPIPLRGMNTEAFFGQGTRLTVV.

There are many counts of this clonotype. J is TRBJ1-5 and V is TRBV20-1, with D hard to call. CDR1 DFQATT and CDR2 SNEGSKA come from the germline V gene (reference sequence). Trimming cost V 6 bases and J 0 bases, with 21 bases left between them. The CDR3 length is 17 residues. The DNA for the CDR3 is TGCAGTGCCGCTGCCGGGAGCCGTTCCCTTAGCAATCAGCCCCAGCATTTT. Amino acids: CSAAAGSRSLSNQPQHF.

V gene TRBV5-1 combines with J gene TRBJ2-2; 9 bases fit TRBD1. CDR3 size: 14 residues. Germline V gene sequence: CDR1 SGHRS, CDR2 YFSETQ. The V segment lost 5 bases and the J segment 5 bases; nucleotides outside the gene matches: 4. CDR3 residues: CASSGQGNTGELFF. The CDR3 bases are TGCGCCAGCAGTGGACAGGGGAATACCGGGGAGCTGTTTTTT.

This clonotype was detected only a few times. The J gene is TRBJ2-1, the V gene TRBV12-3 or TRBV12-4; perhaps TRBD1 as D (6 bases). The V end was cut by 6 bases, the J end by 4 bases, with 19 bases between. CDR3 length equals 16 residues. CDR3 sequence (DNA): TGTGCCAGCAGGACCGGGACCGGGACATATTACAATGAGCAGTTCTTC. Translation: CASRTGTGTYYNEQFF.

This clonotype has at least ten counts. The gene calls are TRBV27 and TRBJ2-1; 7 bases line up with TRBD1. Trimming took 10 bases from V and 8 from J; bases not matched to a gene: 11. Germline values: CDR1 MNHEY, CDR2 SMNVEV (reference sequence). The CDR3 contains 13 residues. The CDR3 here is CATKGGAVHEQFF. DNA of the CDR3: TGTGCCACCAAAGGGGGCGCCGTCCATGAGCAGTTCTTC.

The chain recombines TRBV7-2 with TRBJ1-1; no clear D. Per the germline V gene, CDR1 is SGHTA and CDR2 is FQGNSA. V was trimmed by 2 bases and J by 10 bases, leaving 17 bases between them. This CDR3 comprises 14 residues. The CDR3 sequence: CASSLSRRYGLAFF. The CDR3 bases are TGTGCCAGCAGCTTAAGCAGGCGGTATGGTTTAGCTTTCTTT.

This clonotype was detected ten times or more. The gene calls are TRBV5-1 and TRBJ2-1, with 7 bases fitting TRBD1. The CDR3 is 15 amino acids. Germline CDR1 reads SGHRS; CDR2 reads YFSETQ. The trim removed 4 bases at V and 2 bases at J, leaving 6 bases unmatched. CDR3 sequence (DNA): TGCGCCAGCAGCCTTACAGGGGCGGCCTACAATGAGCAGTTCTTC. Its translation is CASSLTGAAYNEQFF.

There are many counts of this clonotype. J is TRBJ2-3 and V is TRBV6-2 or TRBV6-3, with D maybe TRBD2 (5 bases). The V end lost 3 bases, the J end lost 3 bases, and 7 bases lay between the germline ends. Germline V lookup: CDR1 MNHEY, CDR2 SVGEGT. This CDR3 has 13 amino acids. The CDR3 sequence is CASSYRRTDTQYF. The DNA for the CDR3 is TGTGCCAGCAGTTATAGGAGGACAGATACGCAGTATTTT.